This T cell receptor beta chain was sequenced during a study of OX40 agonist ivuxolimab in advanced cancers. Measured with immunoSEQ multiplex PCR; TCRdb has only the in-frame clones, and not every one. The data show 65,000 to 70,000 clones, roughly 76% seen once. The CDR3 covers 11 residues. The germline gives CDR1 GTSNPN, CDR2 SVGIG (reference sequence). Trimming took 4 bases from V and 6 from J, leaving 9 bases between them. Notes on this clone: Its antigen remains unknown.

Blood got drawn at baseline, again on cycle 4 day 1, and then on cycle 7 day 1. Overall study findings and caveats: Low normalized T-cell clonal expansion was also seen in some nonresponders.

The TCR originated in an adult with an advanced solid tumor such as melanoma, head and neck, liver or kidney cancer. The chain combines TRBV30 with TRBJ1-1; no firm D call. Sequenced here: CD4+ or CD8+ T cells sorted from blood, sampled in a trial of the OX40 agonist ivuxolimab. The CDR3 sequence is CAWTRQPEAFF. CDR3 in DNA: TGTGCCTGGACAAGGCAGCCTGAAGCTTTCTTT.